The entry that follows covers one T cell receptor (beta chain) sequence. As yet, its antigen is unknown. The sort gate was single viable CD3+CD4+CD8-CD45RO+ cells for memory CD4+ T cells. Donors' CMV status reflects serum IgG against pp150, pp28, p38, p52. The data were obtained in a study of memory CD4+ T cells and cytomegalovirus serostatus. Study details: Healthy Belgian adult donors included about nine CMV-positive and some 23 CMV-negative people. Study results and limitations: Repertoires predicted CMV serostatus with median bootstrapped AUC of roughly 0.95.

V was cut by 3 bases and J by 7 bases, with 9 bases left in between. Germline-derived CDR1 and CDR2 are MDHEN and SYDVKM. The CDR3 contains 12 residues. As originally analysed: After removing out-of-frame reads, 2.3 million or so distinct TCRbeta sequences remained. Profiled with immunoSEQ multiplex PCR; TCRdb holds only in-frame clones, not every one. That table is the source of V, J and clone size, and D and trimming were worked out from the DNA. The data hold tens of thousands of clones, with approximately 80% observed a single time. This sequence joins TRBV28 and TRBJ1-2; D call uncertain. The sample was memory CD4+ T cells from blood. The receptor's source is an adult in good health and CMV-seropositive. This chain's CDR3 is CASSFEGIGYTF. CDR3 DNA sequence: TGTGCCAGCAGTTTTGAGGGAATTGGCTACACCTTC.